Presented here are 23 T cell receptor beta chains from one specimen sequenced in a study of blood T cell repertoires in COVID-19. Produced via immunoSEQ multiplex PCR; TCRdb's table is partial and in-frame only. Of approximately 200,000 clones in the sample, almost 90% were seen once. Material for sequencing was peripheral blood. All receptors come from a woman aged 55 to 70 with acute or convalescent COVID-19.

The rearrangement uses TRBV5-1 and TRBJ2-7; 14 nucleotides align to TRBD2. Germline values: CDR1 SGHRS, CDR2 YFSETQ. CDR3 length: 16 residues. Trimming removed 3 bases from V and 5 bases from J; junction bases left unmatched: 7. DNA for the CDR3: TGCGCCAGCAGCTCGGGACTAGCGGGAGTTCTCGACGAGCAGTACTTC. Translated: CASSSGLAGVLDEQYF.

In its sample, this clone was seen once. One junction end disagrees with the germline gene, perhaps due to a read error. CDR3 in amino acids: CAGAGPNTGELFF. CDR3 sequence (DNA): TGCGCCGGGGCAGGGCCGAACACCGGGGAGCTGTTTTTT. The chain carries TRBV28 and TRBJ2-2; the D gene could be TRBD1 or TRBD2 (5 bases each). CDR1 and CDR2 from the germline V gene are MDHEN and SYDVKM. The CDR3 totals 13 residues.

The chain has TRBV19 and TRBJ1-3; D is perhaps TRBD1 (6 bases). Germline CDR1 is LNHDA and CDR2 is SQIVND (reference sequence). The CDR3 contains 13 residues. Deletions cut 9 bases from V and 3 bases from J, with 12 bases between. This chain's CDR3 is CASTGRDGNTIYF. CDR3 DNA: TGTGCCAGCACAGGGAGGGATGGAAACACCATATATTTT.

This rearrangement joins TRBV10-3 to TRBJ1-2; D might be TRBD1 (6 bases). Germline CDR1 is ENHRY and CDR2 is SYGVKD. The CDR3 extends over 13 amino acids. Trimming took 4 bases from V and 1 from J, leaving 7 bases between them. CDR3 coding DNA: TGTGCCATCAGTGCGGACAGTAACTATGGCTACACCTTC. This encodes CAISADSNYGYTF.

The chain couples TRBV3-1 (or the pseudogene TRBV3-2) to TRBJ2-5, with TRBD2 identical over 10 bases. The CDR3 runs to 13 residues. Trimming cost V 8 bases and J 6 bases; bases outside gene matches: 6. In germline, CDR1 is LGHDT, CDR2 YNNKEL (reference sequence). The CDR3 DNA sequence: TGTGCCAGCCGACTAGCGGGTCTGCAGACCCAGTACTTC. Translating gives CASRLAGLQTQYF.

The chain is built from TRBV11-2 and TRBJ1-2, with 9 bases lining up with TRBD1. Germline CDR1 reads SGHAT; CDR2 reads FQNNGV. V lost 5 bases, J lost 3 bases, and 10 bases stayed unmatched. The CDR3 contains 16 residues. The CDR3 here is CASSGSGTGWDYGYTF. As DNA, the CDR3 is TGTGCCAGCAGCGGCTCCGGGACAGGGTGGGACTATGGCTACACCTTC.

This chain links TRBV25-1 with TRBJ1-2; 7 bases align to TRBD1. CDR3 length: 18 residues. Germline V lookup: CDR1 MGHDK, CDR2 SYGVNS. Germline trimming cut 1 base from V and 5 bases from J; bases unmatched to any gene: 16. The CDR3 spells CASSELIGSGGSGYGYTF. CDR3 bases: TGTGCCAGCAGTGAATTAATCGGTTCAGGGGGTTCGGGGTATGGCTACACCTTC.

J is TRBJ1-4 and V is TRBV18; 8 positions match TRBD1. This CDR3 contains 16 residues. With 2 bases clipped from V and 2 bases from J, the junction kept 4 bases outside the gene matches. Germline values: CDR1 KGHSH, CDR2 LQKENI. Written as DNA, the CDR3 is TGTGCCAGCTCACCAATCCGGACAGGGACTAATGAAAAACTGTTTTTT. This sequence encodes CASSPIRTGTNEKLFF.

V usage is TRBV11-2 and J usage is TRBJ2-6; possible D gene TRBD1, 5 bases. V lost 4 bases, J lost 0 bases, and 16 bases lay in between. The CDR3 has 18 residues. Germline CDR1 reads SGHAT; CDR2 reads FQNNGV. CDR3 nucleotide sequence: TGTGCCAGCAGCTATCCAAGGGGCGGCTACTCTGGGGCCAACGTCCTGACTTTC. The encoded protein is CASSYPRGGYSGANVLTF.

This chain joins TRBV5-1 and TRBJ2-7; TRBD1 matches 9 bases. The CDR3 runs 12 residues. CDR1 and CDR2 (germline): SGHRS, YFSETQ. J lost 5 bases, V lost 5 bases, and 2 bases had no gene match. The CDR3 bases are TGCGCCAGCAGTGGGACAGGGAACGAGCAGTACTTC. Protein product: CASSGTGNEQYF.

This chain links TRBV27 with TRBJ2-3, with TRBD2 identical over 11 bases. Losses at the gene ends were 6 bases for V and 3 bases for J; bases not matched to a gene: 5. This CDR3 contains 15 residues. Germline lookup yields CDR1 MNHEY and CDR2 SMNVEV (reference sequence). As DNA, the CDR3 is TGTGCCAGCAGAACTAGCGGGGGACAGACAGATACGCAGTATTTT. Protein product: CASRTSGGQTDTQYF.

This clone was seen once. The chain joins TRBV12-3 or TRBV12-4 to TRBJ1-2; a weak D match, TRBD1 (5 bases). CDR3 length: 12 residues. The V and J ends lost 6 bases and 3 bases respectively, with 8 bases between them. As DNA, the CDR3 is TGTGCCAGCAGCAGGGTTGACTATGGCTACACCTTC. It is translated as CASSRVDYGYTF.

The gene calls are TRBV29-1 and TRBJ1-2, with D possibly matching TRBD1 (6 bases). CDR1 SQVTM and CDR2 ANQGSEA come from the germline V gene. The CDR3 has 13 amino acids. The germline V and J ends were trimmed by 4 bases and 6 bases, with 15 bases remaining between them. The CDR3 DNA is TGCAGCGTTGTTAGGCAGGGGACCGATGGCTACACCTTC. Translation gives CSVVRQGTDGYTF. Full variable domain (outside the CDR3, taken from reference TRBV29-1 and TRBJ1-2): SAVISQKPSRDICQRGTSLTIQCQVDSQVTMMFWYRQQPGQSLTLIATANQGSEATYESGFVIDKFPISRPNLTFSTLTVSNMSPEDSSIYLCSVVRQGTDGYTFGSGTRLTVV.

This chain joins TRBV20-1 and TRBJ1-4, with D perhaps matching TRBD1 (5 bases). V was trimmed by 6 bases and J by 15 bases, leaving 17 bases between them. CDR1 and CDR2 (germline): DFQATT, SNEGSKA (reference sequence). The CDR3 covers 11 residues. CDR3 nucleotides: TGCAGTGCCCAGGACAAGCCTAGAGTGTTTTTT. Protein: CSAQDKPRVFF.

Remarks on this clone: The sample has other DNA sequences that encode this CDR3 too. The chain joins TRBV29-1 to TRBJ1-1; TRBD1 matches at 8 bases. The V segment lost 4 bases and the J segment 1 base; nucleotides outside the gene matches: 5. Germline V gene lookup returns CDR1 SQVTM and CDR2 ANQGSEA. The CDR3 totals 14 residues. This CDR3 reads CSVGPGQGNTEAFF. In DNA form, the CDR3 reads TGCAGCGTTGGGCCCGGACAGGGGAACACTGAAGCTTTCTTT.

The genes are TRBV2 and TRBJ1-6; 10 nucleotides match TRBD1. Germline CDR1 is SNHLY and CDR2 is FYNNEI. The V gene end was trimmed by 6 bases and the J gene end by 9 bases; junction bases not matched to a gene: 5. There are 14 residues in the CDR3. CDR3 residues: CASRGQGRVSPLHF. DNA for the CDR3: TGTGCCAGCAGGGGACAGGGGAGGGTTTCACCCCTCCACTTT.

The gene calls are TRBV6-1 and TRBJ2-1; TRBD2 might be the D (5 bases). V shed 0 bases and J shed 7 bases, with 19 bases lying between them. CDR1 MNHNS and CDR2 SASEGT come from the germline V gene. The CDR3 spans 17 residues. CDR3: CASSEARLLSRGNEQFF. CDR3 bases: TGTGCCAGCAGTGAAGCCCGGCTGCTAAGCCGAGGGAATGAGCAGTTCTTC.

This clone was recorded once. The V and J genes are TRBV29-1 and TRBJ2-2; 10 bases agree with TRBD2. From germline, CDR1 is SQVTM and CDR2 ANQGSEA. V was clipped by 6 bases and J by 2 bases; unmatched bases: 6. CDR3 size: 15 residues. This CDR3 reads CSVSSGSLNTGELFF. The CDR3 nucleotides are TGCAGCGTGTCTAGCGGGAGCCTCAACACCGGGGAGCTGTTTTTT.

The chain employs TRBV30 and TRBJ1-1, with a weak D call TRBD1 (5 bases). Germline CDR1 is GTSNPN and CDR2 is SVGIG (reference sequence). This CDR3 comprises 12 residues. The V and J ends lost 0 bases and 10 bases respectively, with 12 bases between them. The CDR3 loop is CAWSVRGVAAFF. The CDR3 nucleotides are TGTGCCTGGAGTGTACGGGGGGTTGCAGCTTTCTTT.

This chain uses TRBV7-6 with TRBJ1-3, with a tentative D call TRBD1 (5 bases). Trimming stripped 4 bases from V and 0 bases from J, with 19 bases between. CDR3 length: 18 amino acids. Germline lookup yields CDR1 SGHVS and CDR2 FNYEAQ. CDR3 coding DNA: TGTGCCAGCAGCTCCCCGATGGGGGGAGACAGCTCTGGAAACACCATATATTTT. Translation gives CASSSPMGGDSSGNTIYF.

This chain uses TRBV3-1 (or the pseudogene TRBV3-2) with TRBJ2-1; TRBD2 matches at 11 bases. The CDR3 has 19 amino acids. The germline V gene encodes CDR1 LGHDT and CDR2 YNNKEL (reference sequence). The J segment lost 9 bases and the V segment lost 1 base, leaving 17 bases of the junction unmatched. CDR3 region: CASSQGKVAGGHIFGEQFF. CDR3 nucleotides: TGTGCCAGCAGCCAAGGGAAGGTAGCGGGGGGGCATATTTTCGGTGAGCAGTTCTTC.

This sequence joins TRBV30 and TRBJ1-1; D unclear. The length of the CDR3 is 14 residues. V was shortened by 3 bases and J by 4 bases, with 15 bases between the two germline ends. Germline values: CDR1 GTSNPN, CDR2 SVGIG (reference sequence). CDR3 protein: CAWSEFRVSTEAFF. The CDR3 region has the DNA TGTGCCTGGAGCGAGTTCCGGGTTTCCACTGAAGCTTTCTTT.

V and J are TRBV2 and TRBJ2-1; D possibly corresponds to TRBD2 (5 bases). The CDR3 spans 13 residues. Trimming shortened V by 3 bases and J by 5 bases, and 8 bases separated the two germline ends. The germline V gene has CDR1 SNHLY and CDR2 FYNNEI. The DNA of the CDR3 is TGTGCCAGCAGTGAGAGGGTCAACAATGAGCAGTTCTTC. Protein sequence: CASSERVNNEQFF.